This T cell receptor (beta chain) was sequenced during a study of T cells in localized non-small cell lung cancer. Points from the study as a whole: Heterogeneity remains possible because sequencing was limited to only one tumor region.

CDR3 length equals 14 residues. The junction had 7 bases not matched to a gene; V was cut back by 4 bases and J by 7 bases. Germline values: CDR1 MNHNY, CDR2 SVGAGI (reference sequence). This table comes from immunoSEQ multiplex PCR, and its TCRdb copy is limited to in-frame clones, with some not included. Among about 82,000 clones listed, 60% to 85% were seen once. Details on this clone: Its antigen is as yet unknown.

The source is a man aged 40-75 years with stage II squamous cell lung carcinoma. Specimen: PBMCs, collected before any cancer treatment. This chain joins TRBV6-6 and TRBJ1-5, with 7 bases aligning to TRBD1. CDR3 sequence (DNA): TGTGCCAGCAGTTTTGAGGCCAGGGGGCAGCCCCAGCATTTT. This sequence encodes CASSFEARGQPQHF.